This TCR beta chain was profiled in a study of cytomegalovirus exposure and HLA in healthy donors. Whole-study context: Unique TCRs from HLA-typed donors, 65 million to 85 million of them, were held in an early data release. Among 398 genotyped donors, around 80% fell in the Caucasian-associated ancestry cluster.

Though nominally healthy at sampling, donors likely had unrecorded immune exposures. Researchers ran the PCR with 60 Vbeta and 13 Jbeta primers. Sequencing was performed with immunoSEQ multiplex PCR; in TCRdb, only in-frame clones are kept and a portion is missing. This table holds 150,000 or so clones, roughly 80% found once. The germline gives CDR1 LNHNV, CDR2 YYDKDF (reference sequence). Between the trimmed V and J ends, which lost 0 bases and 7 bases, there was a span of 18 bases. The CDR3 is 16 residues long. The source of this sequence is a woman between 25 and 40 years old in good health and CMV-seronegative. This rearrangement joins TRBV15 to TRBJ1-1; the D gene is possibly TRBD1 (6 bases). Sample: PBMCs. In DNA, the CDR3 is TGTGCCACCAGCAGAGATGAGACTCGGGGACAAAATGAAGCTTTCTTT. Protein product: CATSRDETRGQNEAFF.